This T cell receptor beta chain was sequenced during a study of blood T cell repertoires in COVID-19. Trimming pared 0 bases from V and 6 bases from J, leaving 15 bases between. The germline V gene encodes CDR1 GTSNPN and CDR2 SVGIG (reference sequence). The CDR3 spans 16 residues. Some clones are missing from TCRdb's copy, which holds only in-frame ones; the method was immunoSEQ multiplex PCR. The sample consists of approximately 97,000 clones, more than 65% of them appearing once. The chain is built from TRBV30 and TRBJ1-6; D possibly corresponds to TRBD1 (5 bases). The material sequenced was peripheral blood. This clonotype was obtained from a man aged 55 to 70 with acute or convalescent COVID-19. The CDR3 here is CAWSVPGSGTNSPLHF. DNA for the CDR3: TGTGCCTGGAGTGTACCCGGGAGCGGGACTAATTCACCCCTCCACTTT.